The present entry profiles one T cell receptor beta chain with its context. Its antigen is undetermined. The data were taken from a study of shared clonotypes between healthy human individuals. Broader study findings: What naive subsets generally showed was a larger estimated richness than memory subsets showed. At large depth, rarefaction still showed sorted-subset sequencing to be incomplete.

The repertoire was sequenced with immunoSEQ multiplex PCR; TCRdb's copy has only in-frame clones and lacks some. The sample lists roughly 2 million clones, roughly 95% occurring once. V was pared by 1 base and J by 5 bases, with 9 bases between. Per germline, CDR1 MDHEN and CDR2 SYDVKM. This CDR3 comprises 14 residues. Caucasian adults living in Nashville, Tennessee, provided all samples. The TCR comes from a man younger than 35 in good health. The chain links TRBV28 to TRBJ1-5; D gene unclear. Specimen: naive CD4+ T cells sorted from blood. The subset was: CD45RA+ positively selected. The CDR3 coding sequence is TGTGCCAGCAGTTTATCGGGCAGAGATCAGCCCCAGCATTTT. Translated: CASSLSGRDQPQHF.